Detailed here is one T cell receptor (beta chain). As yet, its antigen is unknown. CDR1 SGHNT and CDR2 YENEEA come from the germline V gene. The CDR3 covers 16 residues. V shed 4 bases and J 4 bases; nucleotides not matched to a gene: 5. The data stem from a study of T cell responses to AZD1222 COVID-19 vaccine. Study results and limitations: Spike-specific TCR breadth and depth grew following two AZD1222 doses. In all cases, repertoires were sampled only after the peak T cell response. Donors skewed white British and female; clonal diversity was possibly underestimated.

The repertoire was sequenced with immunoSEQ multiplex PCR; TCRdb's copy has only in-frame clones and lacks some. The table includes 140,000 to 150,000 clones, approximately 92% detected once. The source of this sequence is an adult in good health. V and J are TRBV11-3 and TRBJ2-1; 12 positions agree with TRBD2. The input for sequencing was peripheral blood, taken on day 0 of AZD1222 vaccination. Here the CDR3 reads CASSSGTSGPYNEQFF. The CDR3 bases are TGTGCCAGCAGCTCGGGGACTAGCGGGCCTTACAATGAGCAGTTCTTC. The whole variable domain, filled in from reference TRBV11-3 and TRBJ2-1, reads EAGVVQSPRYKIIEKKQPVAFWCNPISGHNTLYWYLQNLGQGPELLIRYENEEAVDDSQLPKDRFSAERLKGVDSTLKIQPAELGDSAVYLCASSSGTSGPYNEQFFGPGTRLTVL.